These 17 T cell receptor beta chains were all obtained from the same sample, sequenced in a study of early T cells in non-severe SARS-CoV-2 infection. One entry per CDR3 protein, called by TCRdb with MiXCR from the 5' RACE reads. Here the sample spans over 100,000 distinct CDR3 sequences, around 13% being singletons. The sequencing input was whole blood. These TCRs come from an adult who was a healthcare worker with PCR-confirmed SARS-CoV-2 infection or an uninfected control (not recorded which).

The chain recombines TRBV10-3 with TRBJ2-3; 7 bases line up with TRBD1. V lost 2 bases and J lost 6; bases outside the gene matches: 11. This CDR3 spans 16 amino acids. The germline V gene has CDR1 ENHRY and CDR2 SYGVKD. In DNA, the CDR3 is TGTGCCATCAGTGAGCCACTAACGACAGGGATCGATACGCAGTATTTT. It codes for CAISEPLTTGIDTQYF.

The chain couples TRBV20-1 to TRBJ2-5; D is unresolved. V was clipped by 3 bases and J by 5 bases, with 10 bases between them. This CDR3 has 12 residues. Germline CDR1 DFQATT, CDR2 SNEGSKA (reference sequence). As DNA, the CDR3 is TGCAGTGCTAGCGGAGCCTGGGAGACCCAGTACTTC. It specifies CSASGAWETQYF.

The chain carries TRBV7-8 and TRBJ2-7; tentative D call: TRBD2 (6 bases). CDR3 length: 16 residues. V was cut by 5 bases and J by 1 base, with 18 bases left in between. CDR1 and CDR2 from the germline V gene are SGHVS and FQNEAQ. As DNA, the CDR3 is TGTGCCAGCAGCCCCCGGGTCTCCCGGGAGTCCTACGAGCAGTACTTC. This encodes CASSPRVSRESYEQYF. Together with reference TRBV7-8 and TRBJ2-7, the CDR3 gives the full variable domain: GAGVSQSPRYKVAKRGQDVALRCDPISGHVSLFWYQQALGQGPEFLTYFQNEAQLDKSGLPSDRFFAERPEGSVSTLKIQRTQQEDSAVYLCASSPRVSRESYEQYFGPGTRLTVT.

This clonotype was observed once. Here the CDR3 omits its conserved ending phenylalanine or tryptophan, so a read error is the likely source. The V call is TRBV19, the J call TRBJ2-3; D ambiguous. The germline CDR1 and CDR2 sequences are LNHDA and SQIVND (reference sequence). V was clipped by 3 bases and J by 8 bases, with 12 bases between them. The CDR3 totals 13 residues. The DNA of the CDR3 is TGTGCCAGTAGTATCGGCCGGATGGGTACGCAGTATATT. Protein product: CASSIGRMGTQYI.

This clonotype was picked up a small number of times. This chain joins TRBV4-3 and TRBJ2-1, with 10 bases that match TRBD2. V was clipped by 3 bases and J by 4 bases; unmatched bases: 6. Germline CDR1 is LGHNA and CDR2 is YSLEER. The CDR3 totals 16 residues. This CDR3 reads CASSHAPSGGYNEQFF. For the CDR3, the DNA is TGCGCCAGCAGCCACGCACCTAGCGGGGGTTACAATGAGCAGTTCTTC.

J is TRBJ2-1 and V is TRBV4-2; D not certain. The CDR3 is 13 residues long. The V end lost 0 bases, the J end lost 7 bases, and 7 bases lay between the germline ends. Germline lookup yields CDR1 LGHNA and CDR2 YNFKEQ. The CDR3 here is CASSQDNSNEQFF. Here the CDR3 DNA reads TGTGCCAGCAGCCAAGATAACTCAAATGAGCAGTTCTTC.

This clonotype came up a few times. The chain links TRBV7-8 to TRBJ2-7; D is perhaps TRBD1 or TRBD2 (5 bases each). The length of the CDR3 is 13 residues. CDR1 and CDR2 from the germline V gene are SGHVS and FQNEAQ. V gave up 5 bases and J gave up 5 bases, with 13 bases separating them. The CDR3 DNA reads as TGTGCCAGCAGCCAGGGACCTACCAACGAGCAGTACTTC. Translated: CASSQGPTNEQYF.

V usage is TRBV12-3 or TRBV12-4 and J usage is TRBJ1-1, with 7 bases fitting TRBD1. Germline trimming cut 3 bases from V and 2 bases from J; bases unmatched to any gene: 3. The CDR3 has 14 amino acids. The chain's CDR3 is CASSLGQFNTEAFF. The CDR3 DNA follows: TGTGCCAGCAGTTTGGGACAGTTTAACACTGAAGCTTTCTTT.

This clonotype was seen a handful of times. The chain's CDR3 is CSVDVLAGNEQFF. In DNA, the CDR3 is TGCAGCGTTGATGTACTAGCGGGCAATGAGCAGTTCTTC. This chain connects TRBV29-1 to TRBJ2-1; 9 bases map to TRBD2. With 3 bases clipped from V and 6 bases from J, the junction kept 3 bases outside the gene matches. CDR3 length equals 13 residues. The germline gives CDR1 SQVTM, CDR2 ANQGSEA.

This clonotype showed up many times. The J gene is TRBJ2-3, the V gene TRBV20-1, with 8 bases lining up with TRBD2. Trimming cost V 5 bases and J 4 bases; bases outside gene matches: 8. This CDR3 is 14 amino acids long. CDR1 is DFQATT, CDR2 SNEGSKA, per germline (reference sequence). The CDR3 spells CSAAGGGIADTQYF. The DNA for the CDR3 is TGCAGTGCTGCCGGGGGGGGGATCGCAGATACGCAGTATTTT.

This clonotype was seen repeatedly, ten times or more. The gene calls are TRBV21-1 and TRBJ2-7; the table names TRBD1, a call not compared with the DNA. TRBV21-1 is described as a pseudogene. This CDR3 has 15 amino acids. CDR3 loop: CASSKGADRSYEQYF. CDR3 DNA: TGTGCCAGCAGCAAGGGGGCCGACAGGTCCTACGAGCAGTACTTC.

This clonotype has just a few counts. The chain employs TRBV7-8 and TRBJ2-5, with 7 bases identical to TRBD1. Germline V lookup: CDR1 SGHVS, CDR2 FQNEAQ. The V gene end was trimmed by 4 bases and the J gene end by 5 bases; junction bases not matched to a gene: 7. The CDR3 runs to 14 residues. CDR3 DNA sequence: TGTGCCAGCAGCTGGGGGCAGGGGGAGGAGACCCAGTACTTC. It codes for CASSWGQGEETQYF.

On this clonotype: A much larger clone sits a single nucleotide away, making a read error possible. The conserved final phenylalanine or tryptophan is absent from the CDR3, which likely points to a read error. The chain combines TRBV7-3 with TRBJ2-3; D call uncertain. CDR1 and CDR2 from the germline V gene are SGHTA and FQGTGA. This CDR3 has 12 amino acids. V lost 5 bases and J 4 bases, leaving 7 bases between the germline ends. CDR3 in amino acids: CASSLGADTQYL. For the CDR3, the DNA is TGTGCCAGCAGCCTCGGCGCAGATACGCAGTATTTA.

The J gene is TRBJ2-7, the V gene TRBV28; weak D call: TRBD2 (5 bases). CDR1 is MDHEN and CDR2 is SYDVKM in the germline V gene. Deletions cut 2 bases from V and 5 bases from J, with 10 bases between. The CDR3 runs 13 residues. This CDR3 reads CASSLGVANEQYF. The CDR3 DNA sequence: TGTGCCAGCAGTTTAGGGGTAGCGAACGAGCAGTACTTC.

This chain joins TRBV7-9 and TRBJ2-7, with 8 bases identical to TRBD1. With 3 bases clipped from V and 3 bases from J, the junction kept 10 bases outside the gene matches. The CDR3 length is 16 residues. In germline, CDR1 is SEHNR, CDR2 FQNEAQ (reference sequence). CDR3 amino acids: CASSFRARGQNYEQYF. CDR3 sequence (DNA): TGTGCCAGCAGCTTCCGAGCCAGGGGGCAAAACTACGAGCAGTACTTC.

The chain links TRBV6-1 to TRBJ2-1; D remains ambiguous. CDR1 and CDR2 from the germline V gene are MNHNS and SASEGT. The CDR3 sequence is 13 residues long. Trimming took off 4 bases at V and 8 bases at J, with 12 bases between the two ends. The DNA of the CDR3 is TGTGCCAGCAGTGTTGGAGATGGCGATGAGCAGTTCTTC. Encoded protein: CASSVGDGDEQFF.

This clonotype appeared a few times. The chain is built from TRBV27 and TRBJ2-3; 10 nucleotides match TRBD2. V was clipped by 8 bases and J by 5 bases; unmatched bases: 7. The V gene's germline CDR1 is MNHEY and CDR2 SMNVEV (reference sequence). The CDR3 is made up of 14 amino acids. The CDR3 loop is CASAVTSGVDTQYF. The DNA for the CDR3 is TGTGCCAGCGCCGTCACTAGCGGGGTAGATACGCAGTATTTT.